The entry below describes one TCR beta chain. How the authors handled the data: Amplification with reference gene primers provided the estimates of nucleated cell counts. Libraries were prepared by immunoSEQ multiplex PCR; TCRdb keeps only in-frame clonotypes and omits some of them. The V and J calls and clone size come from that table; D and trimming were worked out from the DNA. The data hold fewer than 300,000 clones, with 80% to 85% observed a single time. The sample originates from a study of blood T cell repertoires in COVID-19. Study-level information: Whether acute or convalescent, the COVID-19 samples came from the United States, Italy and Spain. Sources were T cells, B-cell-depleted T cells, or PBMCs; the material itself was cDNA or gDNA.

Seattle cases were enrolled at active infection and followed longitudinally. The source is a person aged 70 to 79 with COVID-19, enrolled during active disease. Specimen: peripheral blood.

The chain's CDR3 is CASTMGAGRTDTQYF. The CDR3 DNA is TGTGCCAGCACCATGGGCGCGGGAAGGACAGATACGCAGTATTTT. The V gene is TRBV7-6, the J gene TRBJ2-3, with TRBD2 as a possible D gene (6 bases). The CDR3 is 15 amino acids. Germline V lookup: CDR1 SGHVS, CDR2 FNYEAQ. V shed 7 bases and J shed 3 bases, with 17 bases lying between them.